The subject of this entry is one T cell receptor beta chain. Its antigen is undetermined. The sample is drawn from a study of T-cell memory formation after mild COVID-19. From 5'RACE with constant-segment primers came TCR alpha and TCR beta cDNA libraries that carried sample barcodes and UMIs. TCRdb analysed the 5' RACE reads with MiXCR anew, one entry per CDR3 protein. The sample holds about 100,000 distinct CDR3 sequences, roughly a sixth seen once. The CDR3 has 17 amino acids. The ends lost 5 bases at V and 7 bases at J; junction bases unmatched: 13. Germline values: CDR1 SGHAT, CDR2 FQDESV (reference sequence). Whole-study findings and limits: The SARS-CoV-2 specificity of second-wave clones reaching peak at day 37 remained unverified. Shrinking CD4+ clones resided mostly in CM and EM, and CD8+ ones in EMRA. Contracting clones from day 15 to 85 had balanced CD4/CD8; later expanders favoured CD4+.

The chain carries TRBV11-1 and TRBJ2-1; 11 bases align to TRBD2. The sample comprised PBMCs or a T cell subset sorted from them (not recorded which). The sequence came from a young man who had mild COVID-19 (a few samples of this study predate the infection). Cell type and time point are not known. CDR3 coding DNA: TGTGCCAGCAGCCCTGGAGGGTCTAGCGGGGGGACTAATGAGCAGTTCTTC. It yields the protein CASSPGGSSGGTNEQFF.